Below, 28 T cell receptor beta chains from the same sample are listed, as sequenced in a study of blood T cell repertoires in COVID-19. Sequencing used immunoSEQ multiplex PCR; TCRdb keeps in-frame clones, though not all of them. The repertoire includes 130,000 to 150,000 clones, 85% of them detected once, and 6.2% sits in the top ten. The sample was PBMCs or T cells enriched from blood (not recorded which). The receptors shown here come from a middle-aged woman who had recovered from COVID-19.

The rearrangement joins TRBV2 to TRBJ2-7; 8 positions match TRBD2. Germline V CDR1 and CDR2: SNHLY, FYNNEI. Trimming took 7 bases from V and 7 from J; bases not matched to a gene: 12. This CDR3 contains 14 residues. CDR3 region: CASIGLARAGEQYF. The CDR3 bases are TGTGCCAGCATCGGACTAGCCCGGGCGGGTGAGCAGTACTTC.

V usage is TRBV28 and J usage is TRBJ1-1; D possibly corresponds to TRBD1 (6 bases). The V gene's germline CDR1 is MDHEN and CDR2 SYDVKM. The V gene lost 3 bases and the J gene lost 4 bases, with 21 bases spanning the gap. The CDR3 loop spans 17 amino acids. The CDR3 region has the DNA TGTGCCAGCAGTTTTGAGGGATCGGGGGGCCTATCCACTGAAGCTTTCTTT. Its protein product is CASSFEGSGGLSTEAFF.

The chain recombines TRBV5-8 with TRBJ2-2, with 7 bases matching TRBD1. V lost 5 bases to trimming and J lost 3 bases; unmatched junction nucleotides: 7. This CDR3 contains 15 residues. The V gene's germline CDR1 is SGHTS and CDR2 YDEGEE. CDR3 sequence (DNA): TGTGCCAGCAGGCCAAGGGGGCTTGACACCGGGGAGCTGTTTTTT. This codes for CASRPRGLDTGELFF.

This chain uses TRBV29-1 with TRBJ2-2; D is unresolved. V was cut by 6 bases and J by 3 bases, with 8 bases left in between. The germline gives CDR1 SQVTM, CDR2 ANQGSEA. This CDR3 has 12 amino acids. The CDR3 protein is CSVLAHTGELFF. The CDR3 DNA is TGCAGCGTCCTGGCCCACACCGGGGAGCTGTTTTTT.

The chain combines TRBV5-8 with TRBJ1-2; D unclear. CDR3 length: 13 amino acids. V lost 7 bases and J 5 bases, leaving 15 bases between the germline ends. Germline V CDR1 and CDR2: SGHTS, YDEGEE. Written as DNA, the CDR3 is TGTGCCAGCGGGCAGAGAATAAGTTATGGCTACACCTTC. It is translated as CASGQRISYGYTF.

The table lists this clone with a few counts. This chain connects TRBV28 to TRBJ1-6; D is perhaps TRBD1 (6 bases). The germline V and J ends were trimmed by 5 bases and 6 bases, with 11 bases remaining between them. Germline V gives CDR1 MDHEN, CDR2 SYDVKM. The CDR3 is 14 residues long. The CDR3 DNA reads TGTGCCAGCAGTCGAGAGGGGGTTAATTCACCCCTCCACTTT. It is translated as CASSREGVNSPLHF. Supplemented by reference TRBV28 and TRBJ1-6, the full variable domain reads DVKVTQSSRYLVKRTGEKVFLECVQDMDHENMFWYRQDPGLGLRLIYFSYDVKMKEKGDIPEGYSVSREKKERFSLILESASTNQTSMYLCASSREGVNSPLHFGNGTRLTVT.

The chain couples TRBV9 to TRBJ2-7; a possible D gene is TRBD1 (6 bases). Germline V gives CDR1 SGDLS, CDR2 YYNGEE. This CDR3 has 11 residues. V lost 9 bases to trimming and J lost 6 bases, with 13 bases between them. For the CDR3, the DNA is TGTGCCACCCTCCAGGGGAGCGAGCAGTACTTC. This sequence encodes CATLQGSEQYF.

The V and J genes are TRBV11-2 and TRBJ1-1; D uncertain. V gave up 3 bases and J gave up 1 base, with 12 bases separating them. Per germline, CDR1 SGHAT and CDR2 FQNNGV. This CDR3 has 15 residues. The CDR3 here is CASSFTGSTNTEAFF. In DNA form, the CDR3 reads TGTGCCAGCAGCTTTACGGGGTCTACGAACACTGAAGCTTTCTTT.

The J gene is TRBJ2-1, the V gene TRBV11-3; D may be TRBD2 (6 bases). Per germline, CDR1 SGHNT and CDR2 YENEEA. Trimming removed 4 bases from V and 4 bases from J, with 14 bases in between. There are 15 residues in the CDR3. The CDR3 DNA reads TGTGCCAGCAGCTCTGGGAGGACGGGATACAATGAGCAGTTCTTC. This sequence encodes CASSSGRTGYNEQFF. Supplemented by reference TRBV11-3 and TRBJ2-1, the full variable domain reads EAGVVQSPRYKIIEKKQPVAFWCNPISGHNTLYWYLQNLGQGPELLIRYENEEAVDDSQLPKDRFSAERLKGVDSTLKIQPAELGDSAVYLCASSSGRTGYNEQFFGPGTRLTVL.

The gene calls are TRBV6-1 and TRBJ1-5; D is ambiguous. V was trimmed by 2 bases and J by 3 bases, leaving 14 bases between them. Germline assignment: CDR1 MNHNS and CDR2 SASEGT. This CDR3 has 16 amino acids. The CDR3: CASSESELLLNQPQHF. CDR3 nucleotides: TGTGCCAGCAGTGAAAGTGAGTTACTGCTCAATCAGCCCCAGCATTTT.

This clone was seen more than once but under ten times. This chain uses TRBV6-1 with TRBJ2-7; the match to TRBD1 covers 9 bases. The germline V gene encodes CDR1 MNHNS and CDR2 SASEGT. The V and J ends lost 3 bases and 0 bases, in that order; junction bases with no gene match: 3. The CDR3 is 15 amino acids. DNA of the CDR3: TGTGCCAGCAGTGAGGACAGGGGTTACTCCTACGAGCAGTACTTC. It encodes CASSEDRGYSYEQYF.

V usage is TRBV30 and J usage is TRBJ2-3; the D gene is possibly TRBD1 (6 bases). This CDR3 spans 16 amino acids. Per germline, CDR1 GTSNPN and CDR2 SVGIG (reference sequence). Deletions cut 3 bases from V and 2 bases from J, with 18 bases between. The CDR3 sequence: CAWSLNTGTYTDTQYF. The CDR3 DNA reads as TGTGCCTGGAGCCTTAATACAGGGACCTACACAGATACGCAGTATTTT.

CDR3: CASSRVTGELFF. The CDR3 coding sequence is TGTGCCAGCAGTCGGGTGACCGGGGAGCTGTTTTTT. V is TRBV16 and J is TRBJ2-2; no reliable D call. V lost 6 bases and J lost 5, with 7 bases in between. This CDR3 has 12 amino acids. Germline V CDR1 and CDR2: KGHSY, FQNENV.

V is TRBV15 and J is TRBJ2-1; D is ambiguous. V dropped 6 bases and J dropped 0 bases, with 9 bases sitting between them. The CDR3 length is 14 residues. The V gene's germline CDR1 is LNHNV and CDR2 YYDKDF (reference sequence). The CDR3: CATSPGDSYNEQFF. The CDR3 DNA is TGTGCCACCAGTCCGGGTGACTCCTACAATGAGCAGTTCTTC.

The rearrangement joins TRBV5-4 to TRBJ1-3; the match to TRBD1 covers 7 bases. With V trimmed by 0 bases and J by 6 bases, 6 bases remained unmatched. The CDR3 covers 15 residues. CDR1 is SGHNT, CDR2 YYREEE, per germline (reference sequence). The CDR3 bases are TGTGCCAGCAGCTTGGGACAGGGCCTGGAAAACACCATATATTTT. Its translation: CASSLGQGLENTIYF.

V gene TRBV12-3 or TRBV12-4 combines with J gene TRBJ1-2; TRBD1 matches 8 bases. V gave up 6 bases and J gave up 8 bases; unmatched junction bases: 2. CDR3 length equals 11 residues. The CDR3 loop reads CASSRGLGYTF. Written as DNA, the CDR3 is TGTGCCAGCAGCAGGGGGCTGGGCTACACCTTC.

The chain links TRBV10-3 to TRBJ1-2, with TRBD1 matching over 9 bases. V lost 2 bases, J lost 6 bases, and 4 bases stayed unmatched. The germline V gene has CDR1 ENHRY and CDR2 SYGVKD. This CDR3 spans 14 amino acids. The CDR3 sequence: CAISERQGVDGYTF. In DNA, the CDR3 is TGTGCCATCAGTGAGCGACAGGGGGTCGATGGCTACACCTTC.

This chain links TRBV19 with TRBJ1-2, with D possibly TRBD1 on 5 matching bases. V dropped 2 bases and J dropped 6 bases, with 16 bases sitting between them. Germline V CDR1 and CDR2: LNHDA, SQIVND (reference sequence). CDR3 length equals 15 residues. In DNA form, the CDR3 reads TGTGCCAGTAGTATACCCCGGAGTAGGGGAAATGGCTACACCTTC. Translated: CASSIPRSRGNGYTF.

The chain couples TRBV29-1 to TRBJ2-7; D might be TRBD2 (6 bases). Germline lookup yields CDR1 SQVTM and CDR2 ANQGSEA. The CDR3 has 13 amino acids. With 7 bases removed from V and 2 bases from J, the gap between germline ends came to 15 bases. In DNA, the CDR3 is TGCAGCGCCACCTCTGCGGGGACCTACGAGCAGTACTTC. Translated: CSATSAGTYEQYF.

The chain is built from TRBV4-1 and TRBJ2-3; D not certain. The CDR3 runs to 12 residues. Germline V lookup: CDR1 MGHRA, CDR2 YSYEKL. Trimming cost V 0 bases and J 5 bases, with 3 bases left between them. CDR3 residues: CASSQDRDTQYF. CDR3 nucleotide sequence: TGCGCCAGCAGCCAAGATCGAGATACGCAGTATTTT.

This chain uses TRBV6-2 or TRBV6-3 with TRBJ2-5, with D perhaps TRBD2 (6 bases). V lost 0 bases, J lost 1 base, and 9 bases lay in between. The CDR3 length is 15 residues. The V gene's germline CDR1 is MNHEY and CDR2 SVGEGT. This chain's CDR3 is CASSYSGGSQETQYF. The CDR3, as DNA: TGTGCCAGCAGTTACTCGGGGGGTTCCCAAGAGACCCAGTACTTC.

As DNA, the CDR3 is TGTGCCACCAGTGACGGGACTAGCGGGGTCTCCTACAATGAGCAGTTCTTC. This translates into CATSDGTSGVSYNEQFF. This chain uses TRBV24-1 with TRBJ2-1; TRBD2 matches at 13 bases. J lost 0 bases, V lost 4 bases, and 2 bases had no gene match. The V gene's germline CDR1 is KGHDR and CDR2 SFDVKD. CDR3 length: 17 amino acids.

This clone showed up just once. The chain has TRBV18 and TRBJ2-7; 14 bases align to TRBD2. CDR1 and CDR2 from the germline V gene are KGHSH and LQKENI. The CDR3 loop spans 17 amino acids. J gave up 4 bases and V 2 bases, and 7 bases lay outside the gene matches. CDR3 sequence (DNA): TGTGCCAGCTCACCAGGTAGCCGACTAGCGGGGGGGTACGAGCAGTACTTC. Translation: CASSPGSRLAGGYEQYF.

The chain employs TRBV7-9 and TRBJ1-3, with D maybe TRBD1 (6 bases). CDR1 and CDR2 (germline): SEHNR, FQNEAQ (reference sequence). Trimming took 6 bases from V and 2 from J, leaving 17 bases between them. This CDR3 comprises 16 residues. CDR3 protein: CASSVGQIGAGNTIYF. DNA for the CDR3: TGTGCCAGCAGTGTCGGACAGATTGGGGCTGGAAACACCATATATTTT.

The chain couples TRBV19 to TRBJ2-1, with D perhaps TRBD1 (6 bases). The CDR3 contains 15 residues. Deletions cut 9 bases from V and 0 bases from J, with 15 bases between. Germline CDR1 and CDR2: LNHDA and SQIVND (reference sequence). In nucleotides, the CDR3 is TGTGCCAGCCACCCAGGACAGAACTCCTACAATGAGCAGTTCTTC. This translates into CASHPGQNSYNEQFF.

The chain uses TRBV27 and TRBJ1-4; a weak D match, TRBD1 (5 bases). The CDR3 is made up of 14 amino acids. Trimming took 6 bases from V and 8 from J, leaving 16 bases between them. CDR1 MNHEY and CDR2 SMNVEV come from the germline V gene (reference sequence). CDR3 bases: TGTGCCAGCAGCCTATTAGGGGAAAGAGAAAAACTGTTTTTT. Protein sequence: CASSLLGEREKLFF.

J is TRBJ1-6 and V is TRBV29-1, with 10 bases lining up with TRBD1. Germline values: CDR1 SQVTM, CDR2 ANQGSEA. After removal of 7 bases from V and 10 bases from J, the junction contained 7 bases not matched to a gene. The CDR3 has 13 amino acids. This CDR3 is CSAQGQGNSPLHF. The CDR3 DNA is TGCAGCGCCCAGGGACAGGGGAACTCACCCCTCCACTTT.

The V gene is TRBV18, the J gene TRBJ1-1; possible D gene TRBD1, 5 bases. The ends were cut back, 3 bases at V and 3 bases at J, with 8 bases in the middle. Germline lookup yields CDR1 KGHSH and CDR2 LQKENI. The length of the CDR3 is 13 residues. The CDR3 loop reads CASSPGRDTEAFF. The CDR3 coding sequence is TGTGCCAGCTCACCGGGCAGGGACACTGAAGCTTTCTTT.